The present TCR beta chain was sequenced within a study of neoadjuvant nivolumab and ipilimumab in lung cancer. Study observations and caveats: Pathologic regression was not significantly tied to TCR clonality. Compared with tumor-adjacent uninvolved lung, resected tumors showed greater richness and clonality.

The CDR3 totals 13 residues. Trimming removed 3 bases from V and 2 bases from J, with 8 bases in between. In germline, CDR1 is KGHSY, CDR2 FQNENV. On this clone: Its antigen is still unknown.

This table comes from immunoSEQ multiplex PCR, and its TCRdb copy is limited to in-frame clones, with some not included. This table holds approximately 7,000 clones, approximately 80% found once. This sequence was found in an adult with non-small cell lung cancer. This specimen consisted of tumor tissue, obtained after neoadjuvant nivolumab, alone or with ipilimumab, at or shortly before surgery. The V and J genes are TRBV16 and TRBJ2-7; D ambiguous. CDR3 in DNA: TGTGCCAGCAGCCATTACGGAGCCTACGAGCAGTACTTC. Protein: CASSHYGAYEQYF.